A selection of T cell receptor beta chains follows, all from one sample in a study of T cells after yellow fever vaccination. TCRdb ran MiXCR on the 5' RACE reads and lists one entry per CDR3 protein. The sample shows 150,000 to 200,000 distinct CDR3 sequences, more than 9.5% of them seen only once. The sequences come from CD8+ T cells sorted from PBMCs, collected 15 days after the yellow fever booster vaccination. All receptors come from a man younger than 35 who received the YFV17D yellow fever vaccine. The CDR3 runs from the conserved cysteine through the conserved F or W. A D gene is named only where the DNA matches it firmly. The listing skips clone size in some rows; elsewhere it reads once, few, many or a size class.

V	J	D	size	CDR3	DNA
TRBV5-4	TRBJ2-1	TRBD2	few	CASSPERGAINEQFF	TGTGCCAGCAGCCCCGAGCGGGGGGCCATCAATGAGCAGTTCTTC
TRBV7-9	TRBJ2-5	-	many	CASSFDQARETQYF	TGTGCCAGCAGTTTCGACCAGGCGCGGGAGACCCAGTACTTC
TRBV6-5	TRBJ2-1	-	few	CATGPPGDEQFF	TGTGCCACCGGCCCCCCCGGAGATGAGCAGTTCTTC
TRBV5-5	TRBJ2-3	-	few	CASSLPGGPDTQYF	TGTGCCAGCAGCTTGCCAGGAGGCCCAGATACGCAGTATTTT
TRBV7-7	TRBJ2-3	-	-	CASSSRFGDTQYF	TGTGCCAGCAGCTCCAGGTTTGGGGATACGCAGTATTTT
TRBV5-8	TRBJ2-3	TRBD2	many	CASSLGLAGTDTQYF	TGTGCCAGCAGCTTGGGGCTAGCGGGGACAGATACGCAGTATTTT
TRBV25-1	TRBJ2-3	TRBD1	few	CASCDGTAPPDTQYF	TGTGCCAGCTGTGACGGGACAGCCCCCCCAGATACGCAGTATTTT
TRBV15	TRBJ1-5	-	few	CATSRAAAVGNQPQHF	TGTGCCACCAGCAGAGCGGCAGCGGTGGGCAATCAGCCCCAGCATTTT
TRBV11-2	TRBJ2-1	-	-	CASSHGQGSGGEQFF	TGTGCCAGCAGCCACGGACAGGGCTCGGGGGGGGAGCAGTTCTTC
TRBV10-2	TRBJ1-1	-	few	CASEINRAAEAFF	TGCGCCAGCGAAATTAACAGGGCCGCTGAAGCTTTCTTT
TRBV25-1	TRBJ2-1	-	-	CASGAGLNEQFF	TGTGCCAGCGGGGCGGGGCTGAATGAGCAGTTCTTC
TRBV4-1	TRBJ1-2	TRBD1	few	CASSGGGQGSSYTF	TGCGCCAGCAGCGGCGGCGGACAGGGGTCAAGCTACACCTTC
TRBV7-9	TRBJ1-1	-	few	CASSLVLGTNTEAFF	TGTGCCAGCAGCTTAGTATTAGGGACTAACACTGAAGCTTTCTTT
TRBV4-1	TRBJ2-7	TRBD1	-	CASSFRQGLYEQYF	TGCGCCAGCAGCTTTCGACAGGGTCTCTACGAGCAGTACTTC
TRBV7-2	TRBJ2-6	-	few	CASSRGGDSGANVLTF	TGTGCCAGCAGCCGAGGCGGAGATTCCGGGGCCAACGTCCTGACTTTC
TRBV24-1	TRBJ1-1	TRBD1	few	CATRTGKRNTEAFF	TGTGCCACCAGGACAGGGAAGCGGAACACTGAAGCTTTCTTT
TRBV19	TRBJ1-6	-	few	CASSIGTSSYNSPLHF	TGTGCCAGTAGTATAGGGACAAGCTCCTATAATTCACCCCTCCACTTT
TRBV5-1	TRBJ1-1	TRBD1	few	CASSPGAQGVTEAFF	TGCGCCAGCAGCCCGGGGGCCCAGGGGGTTACTGAAGCTTTCTTT